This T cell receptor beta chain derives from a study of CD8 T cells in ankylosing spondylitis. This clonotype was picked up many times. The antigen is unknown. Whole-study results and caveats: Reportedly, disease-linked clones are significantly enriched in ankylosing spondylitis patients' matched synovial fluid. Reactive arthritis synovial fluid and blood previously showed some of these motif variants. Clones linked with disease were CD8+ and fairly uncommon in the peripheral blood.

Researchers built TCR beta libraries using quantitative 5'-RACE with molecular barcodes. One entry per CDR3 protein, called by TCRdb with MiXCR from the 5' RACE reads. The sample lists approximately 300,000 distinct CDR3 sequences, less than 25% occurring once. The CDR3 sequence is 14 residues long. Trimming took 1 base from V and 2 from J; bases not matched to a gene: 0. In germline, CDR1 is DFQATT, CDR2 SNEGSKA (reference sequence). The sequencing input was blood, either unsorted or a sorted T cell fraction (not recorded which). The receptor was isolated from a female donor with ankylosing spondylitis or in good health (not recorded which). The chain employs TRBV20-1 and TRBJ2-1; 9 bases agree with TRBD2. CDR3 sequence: CSARGLAAYNEQFF. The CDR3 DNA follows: TGCAGTGCTAGAGGACTAGCGGCCTACAATGAGCAGTTCTTC.